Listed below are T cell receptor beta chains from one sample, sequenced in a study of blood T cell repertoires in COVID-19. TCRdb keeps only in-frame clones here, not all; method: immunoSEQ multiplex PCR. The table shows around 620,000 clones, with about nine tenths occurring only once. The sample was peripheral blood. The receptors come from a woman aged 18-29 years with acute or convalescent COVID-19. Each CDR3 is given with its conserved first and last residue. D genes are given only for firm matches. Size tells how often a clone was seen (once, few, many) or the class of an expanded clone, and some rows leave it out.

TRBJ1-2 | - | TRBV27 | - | TGTGCCAGCAGTTTCCAGGGGTACTATGGCTACACCTTC | CASSFQGYYGYTF
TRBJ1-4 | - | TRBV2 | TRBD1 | TGTGCCAGCAGGGGCCACAGGGGGCTGAGGGAAAAACTGTTTTTT | CASRGHRGLREKLFF
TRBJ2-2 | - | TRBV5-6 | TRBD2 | TGTGCCAGCAGCTCCGTCTGGCGGGGGGACCACACCGGGGAGCTGTTTTTT | CASSSVWRGDHTGELFF
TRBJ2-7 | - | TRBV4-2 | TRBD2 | TGTGCCAGCAGCCGGACTACTAGCGTCGAGCAGTACTTC | CASSRTTSVEQYF
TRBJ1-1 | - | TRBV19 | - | TGTGCCAGTAGTATAGATCAGGACGGGGACACTGAAGCTTTCTTT | CASSIDQDGDTEAFF
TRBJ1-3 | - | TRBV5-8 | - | TGTGCCAGCAGCTCTTGGAGGGGATTGGGAGGAAACACCATATATTTT | CASSSWRGLGGNTIYF
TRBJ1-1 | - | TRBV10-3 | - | TGTGCCATCACTCAGAACGTGAACACTGAAGCTTTCTTT | CAITQNVNTEAFF
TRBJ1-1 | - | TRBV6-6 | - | TGTGCCAGCAGTTACTCCCATGTGGGGGGGAGAGCTTTCTTT | CASSYSHVGGRAFF
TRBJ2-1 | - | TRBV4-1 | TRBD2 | TGCGCCAGCAGCCAAGTCAGACTAGCGGGCTACAATGAGCAGTTCTTC | CASSQVRLAGYNEQFF
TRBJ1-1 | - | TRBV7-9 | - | TGTGCCAGCAGCCATGACCAGGGGTCCGGGAACACTGAAGCTTTCTTT | CASSHDQGSGNTEAFF
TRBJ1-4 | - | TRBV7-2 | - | TGTGCCAGCAGCTTAGGTGCGGGAACTAATGAAAAACTGTTTTTT | CASSLGAGTNEKLFF
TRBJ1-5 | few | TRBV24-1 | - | TGTGCCACCAGTGATGCGGGGGCCCTCAATCAGCCCCAGCATTTT | CATSDAGALNQPQHF
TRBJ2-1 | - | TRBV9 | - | TGTGCCAGCAGCGTAGGTGCGGATGAGCAGTTCTTC | CASSVGADEQFF
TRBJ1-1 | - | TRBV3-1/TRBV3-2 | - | TGTGCCAGCAGCCAGTTCATGAACACTGAAGCTTTCTTT | CASSQFMNTEAFF
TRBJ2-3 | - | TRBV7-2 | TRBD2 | TGTGCCAGCAGCGCCGCGATTGGACTAGTGGATTTGTATTTT | CASSAAIGLVDLYF
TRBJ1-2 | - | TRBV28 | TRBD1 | TGTGCCAGCAGTCCCAGGGGGAACTATGGCTACACCTTC | CASSPRGNYGYTF
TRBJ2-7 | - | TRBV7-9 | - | TGTGCCAGCAGCTTGGGCGCCTACGAGCAGTACTTC | CASSLGAYEQYF
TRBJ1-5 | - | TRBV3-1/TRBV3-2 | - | TGTGCCAGCAGCGCGTCGACGGGGGATTATAATCAGCCCCAGCATTTT | CASSASTGDYNQPQHF
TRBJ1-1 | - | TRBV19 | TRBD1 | TGTGCCAAAGAGGACAGGGGGTGGTATTCGAACACTGAAGCTTTCTTT | CAKEDRGWYSNTEAFF
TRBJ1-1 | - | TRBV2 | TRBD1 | TGTGCCAGCAGTGAATCGGGAGGGGGCAGGACTGAAGCTTTCTTT | CASSESGGGRTEAFF